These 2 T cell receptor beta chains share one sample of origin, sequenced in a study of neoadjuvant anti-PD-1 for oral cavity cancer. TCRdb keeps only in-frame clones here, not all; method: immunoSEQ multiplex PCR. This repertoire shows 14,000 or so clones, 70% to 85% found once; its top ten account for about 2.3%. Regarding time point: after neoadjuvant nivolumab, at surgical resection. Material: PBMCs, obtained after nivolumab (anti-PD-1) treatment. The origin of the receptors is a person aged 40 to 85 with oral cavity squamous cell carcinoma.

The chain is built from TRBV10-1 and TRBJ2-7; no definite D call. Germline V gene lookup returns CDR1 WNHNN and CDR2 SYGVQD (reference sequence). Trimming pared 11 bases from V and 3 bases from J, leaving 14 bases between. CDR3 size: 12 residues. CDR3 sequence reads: CAQTKTYYEQYF. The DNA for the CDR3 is TGCGCCCAAACCAAGACCTACTACGAGCAGTACTTC.

The CDR3: CASSSGLAGTYEQYF. Written as DNA, the CDR3 is TGTGCCAGTAGCTCGGGATTAGCGGGAACCTACGAGCAGTACTTC. The V call is TRBV19, the J call TRBJ2-7, with 8 positions matching TRBD2. Trimming cost V 6 bases and J 2 bases; bases outside gene matches: 9. Germline V gene lookup returns CDR1 LNHDA and CDR2 SQIVND (reference sequence). This CDR3 spans 15 amino acids.